The 18 T cell receptor beta chains below were found in one sample sequenced in a study of blood T cells in healthy people across ages. Alongside a J-beta primer mix, a sample-barcoded 5' primer served in a second PCR lasting about 6 to 12 cycles. TCRdb passed the 5' RACE reads through MiXCR, listing each CDR3 protein once. The sample carries around 580,000 distinct CDR3 sequences, 47% recorded once. The specimen was blood. The receptors here all came from a man at least 80 years old in good health.

This rearrangement joins TRBV6-2 or TRBV6-3 to TRBJ2-5; the match to TRBD2 covers 7 bases. Germline V CDR1 and CDR2: MNHEY, SVGEGT. The CDR3 runs 15 residues. V dropped 8 bases and J dropped 5; count of bases not matched to a gene: 14. The CDR3 DNA follows: TGTGCCAGCCGCCGCGAGAGCGGGATGTTCGAGACCCAGTACTTC. Translated: CASRRESGMFETQYF.

J is TRBJ2-7 and V is TRBV29-1; TRBD1 aligns across 11 bases. Germline lookup yields CDR1 SQVTM and CDR2 ANQGSEA. This CDR3 comprises 12 residues. Trimming at V came to 7 bases and at J to 3 bases, leaving 2 bases not matched to a gene. DNA of the CDR3: TGCAGCGCGGGACAGGGGGTCTACGAGCAGTACTTC. Translated, it gives CSAGQGVYEQYF.

The rearrangement links TRBV27 to TRBJ2-1; D gene unclear. The CDR3 totals 16 residues. Germline lookup yields CDR1 MNHEY and CDR2 SMNVEV (reference sequence). The V end lost 4 bases, the J end lost 3 bases, and 16 bases lay between the germline ends. In DNA form, the CDR3 reads TGTGCCAGCAGTTCCTCCAGCCTGGGTGGCTACAATGAGCAGTTCTTC. Translation gives CASSSSSLGGYNEQFF.

The chain recombines TRBV5-1 with TRBJ2-1, with a possible D match to TRBD1 (6 bases). V lost 3 bases and J lost 0, with 7 bases in between. The CDR3 is 14 amino acids. Germline V gives CDR1 SGHRS, CDR2 YFSETQ. The CDR3 bases are TGCGCCAGCAGCTGGGACAACTCCTACAATGAGCAGTTCTTC. This encodes CASSWDNSYNEQFF.

V and J are TRBV4-3 and TRBJ1-2, with TRBD1 identical over 8 bases. The CDR3 has 18 amino acids. V was pared by 0 bases and J by 6 bases, with 15 bases of the junction left unmatched. Germline CDR1 is LGHNA and CDR2 is YSLEER. The chain's CDR3 is CASSQDRLQGRGRNGYTF. The DNA of the CDR3 is TGCGCCAGCAGCCAAGATAGGCTCCAAGGCAGGGGGCGCAATGGCTACACCTTC.

The chain joins TRBV28 to TRBJ2-1; possible D gene TRBD2, 6 bases. CDR1 MDHEN and CDR2 SYDVKM come from the germline V gene. There are 15 residues in the CDR3. The V end was cut by 10 bases, the J end by 4 bases, with 20 bases between. The CDR3 bases are TGTGCCAACAGACCCGACATGGAGGGTTACAATGAGCAGTTCTTC. Translation: CANRPDMEGYNEQFF.

This clonotype appeared a few times. J is TRBJ2-2 and V is TRBV7-8; TRBD2 agrees at 14 bases. V shed 5 bases and J 0 bases; nucleotides not matched to a gene: 2. The CDR3 contains 17 residues. Germline values: CDR1 SGHVS, CDR2 FQNEAQ. The CDR3, as DNA: TGTGCCAGCAGCGGGACTAGCGGGGGACCGAACACCGGGGAGCTGTTTTTT. Translating gives CASSGTSGGPNTGELFF.

The chain is built from TRBV20-1 and TRBJ2-5; no definite D call. The V and J ends lost 3 bases and 0 bases respectively, with 8 bases between them. The CDR3 consists of 13 residues. Germline CDR1 DFQATT, CDR2 SNEGSKA (reference sequence). The CDR3 is CSASAADQETQYF. CDR3 DNA: TGCAGTGCTAGCGCAGCAGACCAAGAGACCCAGTACTTC.

On this clonotype: It may be a read error: a sequence one base away is much more abundant. The rearrangement uses TRBV6-5 and TRBJ2-7, with 10 bases that match TRBD1. The J call may be wrong; the DNA end is better matched by TRBJ2-4. The CDR3 extends over 15 amino acids. Germline-derived CDR1 and CDR2 are MNHEY and SVGAGI. CDR3 region: CASSYSETGGNIQYF. The DNA for the CDR3 is TGTGCCAGCAGTTACTCCGAGACAGGGGGCAACATTCAGTACTTC.

The chain couples TRBV6-2 or TRBV6-3 to TRBJ1-2; perhaps TRBD1 as D (5 bases). CDR1 MNHEY and CDR2 SVGEGT come from the germline V gene. Trimming stripped 8 bases from V and 4 bases from J, with 8 bases between. This CDR3 contains 11 residues. The CDR3 sequence is CASGDGYGYTF. The CDR3 DNA reads TGTGCCAGCGGGGACGGCTATGGCTACACCTTC.

The J gene is TRBJ2-5, the V gene TRBV9; TRBD1 agrees at 9 bases. CDR1 SGDLS and CDR2 YYNGEE come from the germline V gene. V trimming: 0 bases; J trimming: 11 bases; junction bases outside the gene matches: 17. This CDR3 has 17 amino acids. CDR3 region: CASSVETLTGGVNEQYF. The DNA for the CDR3 is TGTGCCAGCAGCGTAGAAACCCTGACAGGGGGGGTCAATGAGCAGTACTTC.

This clonotype was seen more than once but under ten times. The chain employs TRBV7-2 and TRBJ2-5; 8 nucleotides line up with TRBD2. There are 14 residues in the CDR3. Trimming removed 6 bases from V and 5 bases from J; junction bases left unmatched: 8. Germline V CDR1 and CDR2: SGHTA, FQGNSA. In DNA form, the CDR3 reads TGTGCCAGCAGACCCGGGACTAGTTTGGAGACCCAGTACTTC. It encodes CASRPGTSLETQYF.

This clonotype appeared a single time. This sequence joins TRBV7-3 and TRBJ1-2; D is possibly TRBD1 (6 bases). Trimming took off 5 bases at V and 4 bases at J, with 14 bases between the two ends. Germline V CDR1 and CDR2: SGHTA, FQGTGA. CDR3 size: 14 residues. CDR3 loop: CASSLQGGFYGYTF. The CDR3 bases are TGTGCCAGCAGCCTACAAGGGGGGTTCTATGGCTACACCTTC.

The chain employs TRBV20-1 and TRBJ1-6; a possible D gene is TRBD1 (6 bases). The germline V and J ends were trimmed by 6 bases and 7 bases, with 22 bases remaining between them. This CDR3 is built from 16 residues. Per the germline V gene, CDR1 is DFQATT and CDR2 is SNEGSKA (reference sequence). The CDR3 loop is CSAPPTGPIRNSPLHF. The DNA for the CDR3 is TGCAGTGCCCCACCGACAGGTCCTATCCGCAATTCACCCCTCCACTTT.

The rearrangement uses TRBV3-1 and TRBJ1-2; 7 bases map to TRBD1. CDR1 and CDR2 from the germline V gene are LGHDT and YNNKEL (reference sequence). The CDR3 has 14 amino acids. With 1 base clipped from V and 7 bases from J, the junction kept 6 bases outside the gene matches. CDR3 sequence (DNA): TGTGCCAGCAGCCAAGGGGACAGAGGAAGTGGCTACACCTTC. Protein sequence: CASSQGDRGSGYTF.

The chain couples TRBV5-5 to TRBJ1-6; TRBD1 is a possible D gene (6 bases). Trimming took 4 bases from V and 0 from J, leaving 17 bases between them. The V gene's germline CDR1 is SGHKS and CDR2 YYEKEE (reference sequence). The CDR3 runs to 18 residues. CDR3 residues: CASSLRGSSGSYNSPLHF. The CDR3 DNA reads TGTGCCAGCAGCCTCAGGGGATCGAGTGGCTCCTATAATTCACCCCTCCACTTT.

The CDR3 DNA sequence: TGTGCCACCAGCAGAGCAGGGTACTCAAACAAACACAATGAGCAGTTCTTC. This gives the protein CATSRAGYSNKHNEQFF. The V call is TRBV15, the J call TRBJ2-1; a possible D gene is TRBD1 (5 bases). This CDR3 has 17 residues. Trimming cost V 1 base and J 5 bases, with 18 bases left between them. CDR1 is LNHNV and CDR2 is YYDKDF in the germline V gene (reference sequence).

This clonotype was counted at least ten times. The V and J genes are TRBV6-5 and TRBJ1-1; weak D call: TRBD1 (5 bases). The CDR3 extends over 13 amino acids. V lost 6 bases and J 13 bases, leaving 21 bases between the germline ends. CDR1 MNHEY and CDR2 SVGAGI come from the germline V gene. The CDR3 reads CASSLGPGIDDFF. CDR3 coding DNA: TGTGCCAGCAGCCTGGGACCCGGCATAGATGATTTCTTT.